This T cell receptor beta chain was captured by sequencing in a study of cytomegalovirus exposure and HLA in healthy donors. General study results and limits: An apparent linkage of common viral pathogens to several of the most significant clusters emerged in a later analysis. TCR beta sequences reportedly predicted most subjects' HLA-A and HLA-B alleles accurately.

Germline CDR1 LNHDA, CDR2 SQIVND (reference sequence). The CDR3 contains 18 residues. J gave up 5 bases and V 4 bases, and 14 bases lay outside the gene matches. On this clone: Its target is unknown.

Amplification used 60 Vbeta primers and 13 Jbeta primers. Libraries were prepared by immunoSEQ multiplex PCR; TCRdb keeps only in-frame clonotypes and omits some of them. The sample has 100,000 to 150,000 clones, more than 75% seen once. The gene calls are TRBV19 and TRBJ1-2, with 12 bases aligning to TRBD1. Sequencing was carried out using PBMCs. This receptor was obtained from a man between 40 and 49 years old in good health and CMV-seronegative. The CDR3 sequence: CASSTPGTGGRSGYGYTF. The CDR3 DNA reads TGTGCCAGTAGTACCCCCGGGACAGGGGGCCGGTCGGGATATGGCTACACCTTC.